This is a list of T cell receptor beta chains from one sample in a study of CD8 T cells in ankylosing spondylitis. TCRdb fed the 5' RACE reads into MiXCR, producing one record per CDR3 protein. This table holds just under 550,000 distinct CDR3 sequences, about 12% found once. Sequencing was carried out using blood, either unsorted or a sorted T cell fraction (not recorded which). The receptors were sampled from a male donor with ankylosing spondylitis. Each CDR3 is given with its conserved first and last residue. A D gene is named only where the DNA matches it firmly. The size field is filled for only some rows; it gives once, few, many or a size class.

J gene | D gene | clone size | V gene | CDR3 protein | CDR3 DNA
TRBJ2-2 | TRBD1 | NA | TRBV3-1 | CASSLSDRDTGELFF | TGTGCCAGCAGCTTATCGGACAGGGACACCGGGGAGCTGTTTTTT
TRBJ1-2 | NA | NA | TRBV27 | CASSLFSGSGYTF | TGTGCCAGCAGTTTATTCTCAGGGAGTGGCTACACCTTC
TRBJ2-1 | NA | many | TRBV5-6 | CASSRRIGFSYNEQFF | TGTGCCAGCAGTAGGAGAATCGGATTCTCCTACAATGAGCAGTTCTTC
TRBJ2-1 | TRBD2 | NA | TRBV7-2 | CASSLGGQLAGVEEQFF | TGTGCCAGCAGCTTAGGAGGGCAACTAGCGGGAGTAGAGGAGCAGTTCTTC
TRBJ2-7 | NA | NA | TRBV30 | CAWNGPRNEQYF | TGTGCCTGGAACGGCCCTAGGAACGAGCAGTACTTC
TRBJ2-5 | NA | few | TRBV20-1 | CSSEGPQETQYF | TGCAGTTCGGAGGGGCCCCAAGAGACCCAGTACTTC
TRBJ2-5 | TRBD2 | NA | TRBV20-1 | CSARAIAGEETQYF | TGCAGTGCTAGAGCCATAGCGGGAGAAGAGACCCAGTACTTC
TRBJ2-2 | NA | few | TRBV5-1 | CASSRTRDPFTGELFF | TGCGCCAGCAGCCGGACCCGGGACCCTTTCACCGGGGAGCTGTTTTTT
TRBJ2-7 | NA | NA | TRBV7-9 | CASSLGRDNEQYF | TGTGCCAGCAGCTTAGGTAGGGATAACGAGCAGTACTTC
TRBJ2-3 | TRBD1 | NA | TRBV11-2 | CASSRQGSHTDTQYF | TGTGCCAGCAGCAGACAGGGGTCCCACACAGATACGCAGTATTTT
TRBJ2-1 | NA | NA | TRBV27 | CASSSSPTYNEQFF | TGTGCCAGCAGTTCTTCACCGACCTACAATGAGCAGTTCTTC
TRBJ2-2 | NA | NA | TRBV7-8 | CASSLGVPGELFF | TGTGCCAGCAGCCTGGGGGTCCCCGGGGAGCTGTTTTTT
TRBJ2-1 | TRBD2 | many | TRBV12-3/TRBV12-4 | CASSPGVAGWGEQFF | TGTGCCAGCAGTCCCGGGGTAGCGGGATGGGGTGAGCAGTTCTTC
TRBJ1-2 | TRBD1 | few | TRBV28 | CASSPADRDRARGYTF | TGTGCCAGCAGTCCCGCCGACCGGGACAGGGCAAGAGGCTACACCTTC
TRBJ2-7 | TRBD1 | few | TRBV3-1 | CASSHRRTGGKAYEQYF | TGTGCCAGCAGCCACCGACGTACAGGGGGCAAGGCCTACGAGCAGTACTTC
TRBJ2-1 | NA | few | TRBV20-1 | CSARAPNLRTFF | TGCAGTGCTAGAGCACCGAACCTAAGAACGTTCTTC
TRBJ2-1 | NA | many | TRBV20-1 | CSALPYNEQFF | TGCAGTGCTTTACCCTACAATGAGCAGTTCTTC
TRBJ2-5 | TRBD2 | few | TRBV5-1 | CASSAETSSGGETQYF | TGCGCCAGCAGCGCCGAAACTTCTAGCGGCGGTGAGACCCAGTACTTC
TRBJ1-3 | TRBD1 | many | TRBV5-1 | CASSGAGQGFSGNTIYF | TGCGCCAGCAGCGGAGCGGGACAGGGGTTTTCTGGAAACACCATATATTTT
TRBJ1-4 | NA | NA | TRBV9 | CASSPGSLGEKLFF | TGTGCCAGCAGCCCGGGGTCTCTTGGGGAAAAACTGTTTTTT
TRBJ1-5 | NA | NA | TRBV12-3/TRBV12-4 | CASSPGGKSNQPQHF | TGTGCCAGCAGCCCCGGCGGTAAGAGCAATCAGCCCCAGCATTTT
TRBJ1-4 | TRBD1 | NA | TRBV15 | CATSRDRNNEKLFF | TGTGCCACCAGCCGGGACAGAAACAATGAAAAACTGTTTTTT
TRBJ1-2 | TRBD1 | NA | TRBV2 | CASTPLDRVNGYTF | TGTGCCAGCACCCCCCTGGACAGGGTAAATGGCTACACCTTC
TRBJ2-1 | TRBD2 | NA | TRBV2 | CASSEPLAGRSYNEQFF | TGTGCCAGCAGTGAGCCTTTAGCGGGCCGCTCCTACAATGAGCAGTTCTTC
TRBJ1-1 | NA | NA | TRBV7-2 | CASSSRRGGATEAFF | TGTGCCAGCAGCTCTAGGAGGGGGGGCGCAACTGAAGCTTTCTTT
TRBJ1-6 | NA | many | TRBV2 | CASTRQGVANSPLHF | TGTGCCAGCACCCGGCAAGGGGTTGCTAATTCACCCCTCCACTTT
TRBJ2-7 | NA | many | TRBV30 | CAWSPTGHSFEQYF | TGTGCCTGGAGTCCAACGGGACATTCGTTCGAGCAGTACTTC
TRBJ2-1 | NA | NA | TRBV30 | CAWRAGSYNEQFF | TGTGCCTGGAGGGCGGGCTCCTACAATGAGCAGTTCTTC
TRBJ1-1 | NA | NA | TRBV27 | CASREFPLITEAFF | TGTGCCAGTAGAGAGTTCCCCCTGATCACTGAAGCTTTCTTT
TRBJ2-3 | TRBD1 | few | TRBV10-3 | CAISATGGVTDTQYF | TGTGCCATCAGCGCTACAGGGGGCGTGACAGATACGCAGTATTTT
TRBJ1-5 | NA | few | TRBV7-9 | CASSSNSDQPQHF | TGTGCCAGCAGCTCAAATTCCGATCAGCCCCAGCATTTT
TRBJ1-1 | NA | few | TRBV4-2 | CASSQEMGTAFF | TGTGCCAGCAGCCAAGAGATGGGGACGGCTTTCTTT
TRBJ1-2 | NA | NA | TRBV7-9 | CASSLARGGLNHGYTF | TGTGCCAGCAGCTTAGCGCGGGGAGGGTTAAACCATGGCTACACCTTC
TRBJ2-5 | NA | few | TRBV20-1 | CSANGHRPFQETQYF | TGCAGTGCGAACGGGCACAGGCCTTTCCAAGAGACCCAGTACTTC
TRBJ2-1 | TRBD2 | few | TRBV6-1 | CASSETLAGGGNEQFF | TGTGCCAGCAGCGAGACTCTAGCGGGAGGAGGCAATGAGCAGTTCTTC
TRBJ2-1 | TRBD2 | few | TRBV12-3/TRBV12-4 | CASSFSSGSVVQFF | TGTGCCAGCAGTTTTTCTAGCGGGAGTGTCGTGCAGTTCTTC
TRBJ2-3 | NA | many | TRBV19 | CASSIGGTDTQYF | TGTGCCAGTAGTATAGGGGGCACAGATACGCAGTATTTT
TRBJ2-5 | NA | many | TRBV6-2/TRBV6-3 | CASRGSSQETQYF | TGTGCCAGCAGAGGGTCCTCCCAAGAGACCCAGTACTTC
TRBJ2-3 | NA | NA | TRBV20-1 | CSASRQSQGTDTQYF | TGCAGTGCTAGCCGCCAATCCCAGGGGACAGATACGCAGTATTTT
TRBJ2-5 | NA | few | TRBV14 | CASSQGSWPGETQYF | TGTGCCAGCAGCCAAGGGTCGTGGCCGGGGGAGACCCAGTACTTC